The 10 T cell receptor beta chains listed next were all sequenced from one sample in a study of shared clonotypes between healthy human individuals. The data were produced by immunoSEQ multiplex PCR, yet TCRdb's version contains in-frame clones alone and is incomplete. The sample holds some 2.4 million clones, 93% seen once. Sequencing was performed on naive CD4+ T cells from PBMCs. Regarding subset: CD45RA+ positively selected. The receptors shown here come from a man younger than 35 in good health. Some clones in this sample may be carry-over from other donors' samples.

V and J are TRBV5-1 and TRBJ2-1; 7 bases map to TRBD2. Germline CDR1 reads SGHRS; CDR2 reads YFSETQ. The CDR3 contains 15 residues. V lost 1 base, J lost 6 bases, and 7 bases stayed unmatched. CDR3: CASSLITSESNEQFF. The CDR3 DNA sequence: TGCGCCAGCAGCTTGATCACTAGCGAGTCCAATGAGCAGTTCTTC.

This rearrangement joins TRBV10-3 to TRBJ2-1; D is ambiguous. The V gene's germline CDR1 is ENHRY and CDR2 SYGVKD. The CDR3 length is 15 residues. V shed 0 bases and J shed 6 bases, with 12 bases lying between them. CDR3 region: CAISESWRHINEQFF. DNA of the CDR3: TGTGCCATCAGTGAGTCTTGGCGACATATCAATGAGCAGTTCTTC.

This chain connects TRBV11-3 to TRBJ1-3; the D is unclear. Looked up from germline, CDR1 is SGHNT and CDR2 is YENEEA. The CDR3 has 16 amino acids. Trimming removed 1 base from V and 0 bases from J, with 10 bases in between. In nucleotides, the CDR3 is TGTGCCAGCAGCTTAGGACCGGCCGGCTCTGGAAACACCATATATTTT. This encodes CASSLGPAGSGNTIYF.

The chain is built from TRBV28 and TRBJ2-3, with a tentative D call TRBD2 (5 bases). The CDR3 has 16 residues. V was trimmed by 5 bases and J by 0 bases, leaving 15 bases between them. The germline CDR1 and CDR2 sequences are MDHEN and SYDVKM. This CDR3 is CASSLLAAGSTDTQYF. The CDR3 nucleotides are TGTGCCAGCAGTCTTCTAGCCGCCGGAAGCACAGATACGCAGTATTTT.

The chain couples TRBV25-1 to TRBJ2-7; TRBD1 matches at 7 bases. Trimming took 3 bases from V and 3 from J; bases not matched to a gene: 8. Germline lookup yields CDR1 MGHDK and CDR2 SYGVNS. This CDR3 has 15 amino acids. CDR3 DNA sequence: TGTGCCAGCAGTGACGCCGGTACAGGGGTCTACGAGCAGTACTTC. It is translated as CASSDAGTGVYEQYF.

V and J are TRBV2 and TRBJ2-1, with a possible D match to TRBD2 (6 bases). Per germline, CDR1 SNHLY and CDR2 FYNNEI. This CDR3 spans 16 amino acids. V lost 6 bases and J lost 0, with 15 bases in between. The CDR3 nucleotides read TGTGCCAGCAGCGAACAGCGGGCCAGCTCCTACAATGAGCAGTTCTTC. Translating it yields CASSEQRASSYNEQFF.

The CDR3 bases are TGTGCCACCAGCAGTCCAGGGGCTTTGACTAGCGGGCAACTCTACGAGCAGTACTTC. Amino acid sequence: CATSSPGALTSGQLYEQYF. The V and J genes are TRBV15 and TRBJ2-7; 10 positions agree with TRBD2. The CDR3 consists of 19 residues. CDR1 is LNHNV and CDR2 is YYDKDF in the germline V gene (reference sequence). V lost 3 bases, J lost 3 bases, and 17 bases stayed unmatched. The full variable domain, completed using reference TRBV15 and TRBJ2-7, is DAMVIQNPRYQVTQFGKPVTLSCSQTLNHNVMYWYQQKSSQAPKLLFHYYDKDFNNEADTPDNFQSRRPNTSFCFLDIRSPGLGDTAMYLCATSSPGALTSGQLYEQYFGPGTRLTVT.

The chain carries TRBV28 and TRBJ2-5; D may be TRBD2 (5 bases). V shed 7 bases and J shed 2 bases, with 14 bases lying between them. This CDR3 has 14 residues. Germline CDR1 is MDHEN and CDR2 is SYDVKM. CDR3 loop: CASKGFPGQETQYF. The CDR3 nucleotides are TGTGCCAGCAAGGGCTTTCCGGGGCAAGAGACCCAGTACTTC. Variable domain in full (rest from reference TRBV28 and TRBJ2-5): DVKVTQSSRYLVKRTGEKVFLECVQDMDHENMFWYRQDPGLGLRLIYFSYDVKMKEKGDIPEGYSVSREKKERFSLILESASTNQTSMYLCASKGFPGQETQYFGPGTRLLVL.

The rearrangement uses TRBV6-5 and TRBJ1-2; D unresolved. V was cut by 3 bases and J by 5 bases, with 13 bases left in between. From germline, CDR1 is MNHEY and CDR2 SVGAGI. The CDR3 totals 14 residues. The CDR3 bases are TGTGCCAGCAGTTATGGCGGGAGTACATATGGCTACACCTTC. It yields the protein CASSYGGSTYGYTF.

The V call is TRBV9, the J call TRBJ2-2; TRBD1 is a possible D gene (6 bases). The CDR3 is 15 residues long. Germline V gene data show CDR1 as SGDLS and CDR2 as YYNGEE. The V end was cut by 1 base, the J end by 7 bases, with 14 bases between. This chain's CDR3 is CASSVWGPSIGELFF. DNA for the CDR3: TGTGCCAGCAGCGTATGGGGGCCTAGCATCGGGGAGCTGTTTTTT.